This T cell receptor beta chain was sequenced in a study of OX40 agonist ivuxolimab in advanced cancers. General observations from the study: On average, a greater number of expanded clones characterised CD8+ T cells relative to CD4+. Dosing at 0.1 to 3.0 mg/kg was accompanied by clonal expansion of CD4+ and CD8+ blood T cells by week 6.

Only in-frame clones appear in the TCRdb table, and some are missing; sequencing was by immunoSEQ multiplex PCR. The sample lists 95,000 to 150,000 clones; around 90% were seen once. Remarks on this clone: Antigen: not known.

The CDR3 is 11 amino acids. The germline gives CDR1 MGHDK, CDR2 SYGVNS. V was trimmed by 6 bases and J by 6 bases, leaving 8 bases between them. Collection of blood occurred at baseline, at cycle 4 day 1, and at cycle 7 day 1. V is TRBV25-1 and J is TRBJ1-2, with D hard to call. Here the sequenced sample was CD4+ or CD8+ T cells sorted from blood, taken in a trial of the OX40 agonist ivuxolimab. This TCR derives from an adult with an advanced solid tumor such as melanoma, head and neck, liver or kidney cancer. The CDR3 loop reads CASSVGHGYTF. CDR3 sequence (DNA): TGTGCCAGCAGCGTAGGACATGGCTACACCTTC.